The 17 T cell receptor beta chains below all came from one sample that was sequenced in a study of T-cell reconstitution after alpha-beta-depleted transplantation in children. A library of TCRbeta sequences, prepared with unique molecular identifiers, was generated. Via MiXCR, TCRdb re-called the PCR reads, giving one row per CDR3 protein. In the table there are about 360,000 distinct CDR3 sequences, 13% of which are singletons. Specimen: PBMCs, collected from the stem cell graft. The receptors derive from a human donor who donated a stem cell graft to a child with Fanconi anemia.

This clonotype has only one observation. This chain links TRBV2 with TRBJ1-4; D is unclear. V gave up 6 bases and J gave up 8 bases, with 13 bases separating them. Germline V gene sequence: CDR1 SNHLY, CDR2 FYNNEI. The CDR3 is made up of 13 amino acids. As DNA, the CDR3 is TGTGCCAGCAGCGACCGGGAGGCAGAAAAACTGTTTTTT. Encoded protein: CASSDREAEKLFF.

The chain recombines TRBV5-6 with TRBJ1-2; 7 nucleotides align to TRBD1. The CDR3 spans 13 residues. V lost 4 bases, J lost 5 bases, and 5 bases stayed unmatched. Germline V CDR1 and CDR2: SGHDT, YYEEEE. The CDR3 loop reads CASSPQGRYGYTF. The CDR3 DNA reads as TGTGCCAGCAGCCCACAGGGGAGGTATGGCTACACCTTC. The full variable domain, with the rest looked up from reference TRBV5-6 and TRBJ1-2, is DAGVTQSPTHLIKTRGQQVTLRCSPKSGHDTVSWYQQALGQGPQFIFQYYEEEERQRGNFPDRFSGHQFPNYSSELNVNALLLGDSALYLCASSPQGRYGYTFGSGTRLTVV.

The table lists this clonotype with a few counts. The V gene is TRBV10-2, the J gene TRBJ1-2; tentatively, D is TRBD1 (6 bases). The CDR3 has 15 residues. V dropped 9 bases and J dropped 4 bases, with 21 bases sitting between them. Germline CDR1 is WSHSY and CDR2 is SAAADI. CDR3 residues: CASSWDTQQSYGYTF. CDR3 bases: TGCGCCAGTTCATGGGACACCCAACAGTCCTATGGCTACACCTTC.

In this sample, this clonotype turned up many times. The CDR3 DNA is TGTGCCAGCAGTTATTGGGGCGGGGGCAGCTCCTACAATGAGCAGTTCTTC. It translates to CASSYWGGGSSYNEQFF. J is TRBJ2-1 and V is TRBV6-2 or TRBV6-3, with a weak D call TRBD2 (7 bases). From germline, CDR1 is MNHEY and CDR2 SVGEGT. The CDR3 loop spans 17 amino acids. Trimming removed 3 bases at V and 0 bases at J, with 15 bases between.

The table lists this clonotype with many counts. This chain uses TRBV29-1 with TRBJ2-2; D gene uncertain. This CDR3 has 11 residues. V was shortened by 3 bases and J by 1 base, with 0 bases between the two germline ends. CDR1 and CDR2 (germline): SQVTM, ANQGSEA. The CDR3 reads CSVENTGELFF. In DNA form, the CDR3 reads TGCAGCGTTGAGAACACCGGGGAGCTGTTTTTT.

This clonotype was detected a few times. The chain carries TRBV2 and TRBJ2-6, with unresolved D. Looked up from germline, CDR1 is SNHLY and CDR2 is FYNNEI. Trimming removed 5 bases from V and 8 bases from J, with 10 bases in between. There are 13 residues in the CDR3. The CDR3 nucleotides read TGTGCCAGCAGTTCTGAGGTCCCCAACGTCCTGACTTTC. This gives the protein CASSSEVPNVLTF.

This clonotype was counted a few times. The chain joins TRBV30 to TRBJ2-1; 8 nucleotides agree with TRBD2. V lost 0 bases to trimming and J lost 4 bases; unmatched junction nucleotides: 2. The CDR3 covers 14 residues. From germline, CDR1 is GTSNPN and CDR2 SVGIG (reference sequence). DNA for the CDR3: TGTGCCTGGAGTGTAAAGCGGGGGTACAATGAGCAGTTCTTC. It encodes CAWSVKRGYNEQFF.

This chain uses TRBV28 with TRBJ1-4, with D possibly TRBD1 on 5 matching bases. Between the trimmed V and J ends, which lost 10 bases and 5 bases, there was a span of 14 bases. The CDR3 consists of 13 residues. In germline, CDR1 is MDHEN, CDR2 SYDVKM. The CDR3 DNA reads TGTGCCATTATGGGGACCTCAAATGAAAAACTGTTTTTT. Amino acids: CAIMGTSNEKLFF.

This clonotype was detected many times. V is TRBV3-1 and J is TRBJ2-3, with a possible D match to TRBD2 (6 bases). Per germline, CDR1 LGHDT and CDR2 YNNKEL (reference sequence). Trimming left V 4 bases short and J 0 bases short, with 23 bases between. The CDR3 consists of 19 residues. The CDR3 nucleotides read TGTGCCAGCAGCCTTAATTGCCCTGGACTACCTGCTAGCACAGATACGCAGTATTTT. Protein: CASSLNCPGLPASTDTQYF.

This chain uses TRBV7-6 with TRBJ1-2, with D unclear. The CDR3 consists of 12 residues. CDR1 is SGHVS, CDR2 FNYEAQ, per germline. The V end was cut by 6 bases, the J end by 8 bases, with 13 bases between. CDR3 DNA sequence: TGTGCCAGCAGTCCGAATGAGGGAGGCTACACCTTC. Its translation is CASSPNEGGYTF.

This clonotype was recorded at least ten times. V is TRBV5-1 and J is TRBJ2-3; D may match TRBD1 or TRBD2 (5 bases each). The CDR3 consists of 14 residues. V dropped 5 bases and J dropped 2 bases, with 12 bases sitting between them. CDR1 SGHRS and CDR2 YFSETQ come from the germline V gene. CDR3 in DNA: TGCGCCAGCAGTTCGGGGACCTTCACAGATACGCAGTATTTT. Its protein product is CASSSGTFTDTQYF.

The rearrangement joins TRBV5-1 to TRBJ2-3; 10 bases line up with TRBD2. Germline V gene sequence: CDR1 SGHRS, CDR2 YFSETQ. The CDR3 is made up of 18 amino acids. Trimming removed 4 bases from V and 4 bases from J; junction bases left unmatched: 15. In nucleotides, the CDR3 is TGCGCCAGCAGCCTCGGGAATAGCGGGGGGCAGAGCGCAGATACGCAGTATTTT. Translation gives CASSLGNSGGQSADTQYF.

In this sample, this clonotype turned up many times. The chain carries TRBV6-2 or TRBV6-3 and TRBJ2-1; TRBD1 might be the D (6 bases). V was cut by 2 bases and J by 4 bases, with 6 bases left in between. Looked up from germline, CDR1 is MNHEY and CDR2 is SVGEGT. The CDR3 is 13 residues long. The CDR3 reads CASSYRGYNEQFF. CDR3 DNA sequence: TGTGCCAGCAGTTACAGGGGGTACAATGAGCAGTTCTTC.

This clonotype was seen a few times. The V and J genes are TRBV15 and TRBJ1-2; D remains ambiguous. CDR1 and CDR2 (germline): LNHNV, YYDKDF (reference sequence). This CDR3 has 16 residues. Trimming left V 0 bases short and J 2 bases short, with 13 bases between. DNA of the CDR3: TGTGCCACCAGCAGAGATCGGATGGGTGAGAACTATGGCTACACCTTC. Translating it yields CATSRDRMGENYGYTF. The full variable domain, rest sourced from reference TRBV15 and TRBJ1-2, is DAMVIQNPRYQVTQFGKPVTLSCSQTLNHNVMYWYQQKSSQAPKLLFHYYDKDFNNEADTPDNFQSRRPNTSFCFLDIRSPGLGDTAMYLCATSRDRMGENYGYTFGSGTRLTVV.

The V call is TRBV7-9, the J call TRBJ2-3, with 9 bases fitting TRBD2. There are 16 residues in the CDR3. Germline lookup yields CDR1 SEHNR and CDR2 FQNEAQ (reference sequence). V was clipped by 5 bases and J by 2 bases; unmatched bases: 8. The CDR3 loop reads CASSLSGGSLTDTQYF. The CDR3 DNA follows: TGTGCCAGCAGCCTTAGCGGGGGAAGCCTCACAGATACGCAGTATTTT.

The chain uses TRBV14 and TRBJ2-1; perhaps TRBD2 as D (5 bases). The germline gives CDR1 SGHDN, CDR2 FVKESK. Between the trimmed V and J ends, which lost 0 bases and 7 bases, there was a span of 10 bases. This CDR3 has 14 amino acids. The DNA for the CDR3 is TGTGCCAGCAGCCAAGAGCGGAGGTCGAATGAGCAGTTCTTC. It translates to CASSQERRSNEQFF.

At least ten counts were recorded for this clonotype. The chain has TRBV5-1 and TRBJ1-6; D ambiguous. CDR3 length equals 14 residues. Trimming took 0 bases from V and 5 from J, leaving 6 bases between them. In germline, CDR1 is SGHRS, CDR2 YFSETQ. In nucleotides, the CDR3 is TGCGCCAGCAGCTTGGGGATGAATAATTCACCCCTCCACTTT. Translating gives CASSLGMNNSPLHF.